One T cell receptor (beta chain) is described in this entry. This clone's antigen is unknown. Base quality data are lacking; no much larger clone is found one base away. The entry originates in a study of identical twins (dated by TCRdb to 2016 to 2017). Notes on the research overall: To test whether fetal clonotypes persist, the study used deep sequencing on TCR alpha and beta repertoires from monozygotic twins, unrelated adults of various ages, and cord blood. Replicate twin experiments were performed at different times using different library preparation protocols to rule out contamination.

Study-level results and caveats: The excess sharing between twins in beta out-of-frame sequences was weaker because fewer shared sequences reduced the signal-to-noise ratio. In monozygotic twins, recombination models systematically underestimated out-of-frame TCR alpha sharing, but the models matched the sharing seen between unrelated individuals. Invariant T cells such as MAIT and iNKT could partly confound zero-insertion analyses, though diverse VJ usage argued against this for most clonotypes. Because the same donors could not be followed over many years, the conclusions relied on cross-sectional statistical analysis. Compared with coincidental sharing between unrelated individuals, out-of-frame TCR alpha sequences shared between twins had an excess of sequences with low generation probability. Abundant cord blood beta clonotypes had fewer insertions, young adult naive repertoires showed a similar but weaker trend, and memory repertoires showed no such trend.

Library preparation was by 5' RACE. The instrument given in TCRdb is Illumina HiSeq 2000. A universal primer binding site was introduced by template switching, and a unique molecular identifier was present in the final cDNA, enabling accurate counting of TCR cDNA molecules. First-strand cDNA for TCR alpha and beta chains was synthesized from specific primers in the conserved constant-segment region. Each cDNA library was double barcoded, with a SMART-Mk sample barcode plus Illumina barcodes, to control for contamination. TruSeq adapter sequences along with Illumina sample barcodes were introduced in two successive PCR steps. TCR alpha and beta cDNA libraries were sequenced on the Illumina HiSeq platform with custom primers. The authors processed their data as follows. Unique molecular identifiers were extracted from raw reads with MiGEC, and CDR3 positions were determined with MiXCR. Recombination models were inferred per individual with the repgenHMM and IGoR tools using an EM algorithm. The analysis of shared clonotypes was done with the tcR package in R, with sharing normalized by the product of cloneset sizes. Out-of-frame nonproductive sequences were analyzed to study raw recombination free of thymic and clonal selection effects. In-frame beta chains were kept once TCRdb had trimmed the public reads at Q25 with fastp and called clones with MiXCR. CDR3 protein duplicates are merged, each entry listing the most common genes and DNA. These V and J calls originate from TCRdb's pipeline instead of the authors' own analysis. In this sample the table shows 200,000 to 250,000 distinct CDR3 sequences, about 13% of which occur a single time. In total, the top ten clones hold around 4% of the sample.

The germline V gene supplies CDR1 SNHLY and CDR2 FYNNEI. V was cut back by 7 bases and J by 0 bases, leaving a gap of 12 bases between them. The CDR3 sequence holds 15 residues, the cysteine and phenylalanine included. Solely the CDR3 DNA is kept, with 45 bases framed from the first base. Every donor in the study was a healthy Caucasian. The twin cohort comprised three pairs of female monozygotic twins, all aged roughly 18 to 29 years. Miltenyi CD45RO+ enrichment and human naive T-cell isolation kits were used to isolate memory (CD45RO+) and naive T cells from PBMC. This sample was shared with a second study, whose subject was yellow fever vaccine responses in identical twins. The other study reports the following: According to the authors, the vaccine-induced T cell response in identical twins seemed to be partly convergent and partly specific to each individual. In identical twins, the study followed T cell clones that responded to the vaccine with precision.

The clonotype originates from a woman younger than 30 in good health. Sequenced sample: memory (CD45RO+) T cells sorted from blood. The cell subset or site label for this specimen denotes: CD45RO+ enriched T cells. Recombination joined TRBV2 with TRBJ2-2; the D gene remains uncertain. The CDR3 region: CASTPATPNTGELFF. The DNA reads TGTGCCAGCACGCCAGCGACCCCGAACACCGGGGAGCTGTTTTTT.